This is a list of T cell receptor beta chains from one sample in a study of blood T cell repertoires in COVID-19. The repertoire was sequenced with immunoSEQ multiplex PCR; TCRdb's copy has only in-frame clones and lacks some. The repertoire holds approximately 240,000 clones, around 90% seen once, with about 6% in the top ten. Sample: PBMCs or T cells enriched from blood (not recorded which). These receptor sequences come from a woman between 25 and 40 years old with acute COVID-19. CDR3s include the opening cysteine and the closing phenylalanine or tryptophan. The D gene is left open where the match is weak. Clone size is given for some rows only: seen once, a few or many times, or a class if the clone is expanded.

CDR3aa,CDR3nt,v_gene,abundance,d_gene,j_gene
CASSPDREAGELFF,TGCGCCAGCAGCCCGGACAGGGAGGCCGGGGAGCTGTTTTTT,TRBV5-1,NA,TRBD1,TRBJ2-2
CASSEWGNLGNYGYTF,TGTGCCAGCAGTGAATGGGGCAACTTGGGGAACTATGGCTACACCTTC,TRBV6-1,NA,NA,TRBJ1-2
CASSAHLSLGRETQYF,TGTGCCAGCAGTGCTCATCTGAGTCTTGGTCGAGAGACCCAGTACTTC,TRBV6-1,NA,NA,TRBJ2-5
CASSPSSGTHLYEQYF,TGTGCCAGCTCACCAAGTAGCGGGACTCACCTCTACGAGCAGTACTTC,TRBV18,NA,TRBD2,TRBJ2-7
CASSFWKDSNEKLFF,TGTGCCAGCAGCTTTTGGAAGGACAGTAATGAAAAACTGTTTTTT,TRBV11-2,once,NA,TRBJ1-4
CASSAQGDSSGNTIYF,TGTGCCAGCAGCGCACAAGGGGACAGCTCTGGAAACACCATATATTTT,TRBV21-1,few,NA,TRBJ1-3
CASSSPLAGVADTQYF,TGTGCCAGCAGCTCGCCACTAGCGGGAGTGGCAGATACGCAGTATTTT,TRBV7-3,NA,TRBD2,TRBJ2-3
CASSPPSSVEETQYF,TGTGCCAGCTCACCACCGTCTTCTGTTGAGGAGACCCAGTACTTC,TRBV18,NA,NA,TRBJ2-5
CASSKLSGQGLYEQYF,TGTGCCAGCAGCAAACTATCCGGACAGGGCCTCTACGAGCAGTACTTC,TRBV27,NA,TRBD1,TRBJ2-7
CASSALGGGAYEQYF,TGTGCCAGCAGCGCCCTCGGAGGAGGAGCCTACGAGCAGTACTTC,TRBV7-6,NA,NA,TRBJ2-7